These 27 T cell receptor beta chains originate from one sample sequenced in a study of CD8+CD57+ T cells in acquired aplastic anemia. Profiling that covered TCR beta VDJ and CDR3 relied on genomic DNA as its template. TCRdb reprocessed the reads with MiXCR, giving one entry per CDR3 protein. Among around 130,000 distinct CDR3 sequences listed, more than 40% were seen once. The sequenced sample was sorted CD4+, CD8+, or CD8+CD57+ T cells (not recorded which) from PBMCs. Source of these receptors: a human donor in good health, serving as a control.

V usage is TRBV10-3 and J usage is TRBJ2-3; 10 bases are shared with TRBD2. The V segment lost 4 bases and the J segment 4 bases; nucleotides outside the gene matches: 5. The CDR3 contains 15 residues. CDR1 is ENHRY, CDR2 SYGVKD, per germline. In nucleotides, the CDR3 is TGTGCCATCAGTGTACGAGCGGGGGGGCCAGATACGCAGTATTTT. It is translated as CAISVRAGGPDTQYF.

This clonotype was recorded many times. The chain has TRBV6-2 or TRBV6-3 and TRBJ2-7; D tentatively fits TRBD1 or TRBD2 (6 bases each). CDR3 length: 16 residues. Trimming took 0 bases from V and 0 from J, leaving 12 bases between them. Per the germline V gene, CDR1 is MNHEY and CDR2 is SVGEGT. CDR3 amino acids: CASSYSTGATSYEQYF. CDR3 coding DNA: TGTGCCAGCAGTTACTCTACGGGGGCAACCTCCTACGAGCAGTACTTC.

The gene calls are TRBV11-2 and TRBJ1-1; 7 bases map to TRBD1. Germline CDR1 is SGHAT and CDR2 is FQNNGV. V gave up 6 bases and J gave up 1 base; unmatched junction bases: 14. The CDR3 has 17 amino acids. The DNA of the CDR3 is TGTGCCAGCAGGGAACCGGGACAGCACGACCCGAACACTGAAGCTTTCTTT. Translating it yields CASREPGQHDPNTEAFF.

The sample holds a few counts of this clonotype. The J gene is TRBJ1-3, the V gene TRBV4-3, with D possibly matching TRBD1 (6 bases). This CDR3 spans 14 amino acids. The ends were cut back, 5 bases at V and 3 bases at J, with 11 bases in the middle. Germline V CDR1 and CDR2: LGHNA, YSLEER. The CDR3 spells CASSLQGGGNTIYF. For the CDR3, the DNA is TGCGCCAGCAGCTTACAGGGAGGTGGAAACACCATATATTTT.

This clonotype has at least ten counts. The V and J genes are TRBV2 and TRBJ2-6, with 8 bases lining up with TRBD1. J was trimmed by 1 base and V by 9 bases; bases with no gene match: 11. Germline CDR1 SNHLY, CDR2 FYNNEI. This CDR3 is 17 amino acids long. The CDR3 DNA sequence: TGTGCCAGGGGACAGGTTGATTTAGTGTCTGGGGCCAACGTCCTGACTTTC. Encoded protein: CARGQVDLVSGANVLTF.

This clonotype was seen at least ten times. This chain joins TRBV7-2 and TRBJ2-5; D unclear. CDR3 length equals 12 residues. CDR1 and CDR2 (germline): SGHTA, FQGNSA. V shed 4 bases and J shed 0 bases, with 3 bases lying between them. CDR3: CASSSYQETQYF. CDR3 DNA sequence: TGTGCCAGCAGCTCGTACCAAGAGACCCAGTACTTC.

This clonotype was observed many times. The chain's CDR3 is CASSYSREVSGNTIYF. The CDR3 DNA sequence: TGTGCCAGCAGTTACTCGCGGGAGGTCAGTGGAAACACCATATATTTT. The chain combines TRBV6-5 with TRBJ1-3; D remains ambiguous. The CDR3 length is 16 residues. The germline V gene has CDR1 MNHEY and CDR2 SVGAGI. V dropped 0 bases and J dropped 3 bases, with 12 bases sitting between them.

The V gene is TRBV19, the J gene TRBJ1-2, with D unresolved. This CDR3 is built from 13 residues. Germline-derived CDR1 and CDR2 are LNHDA and SQIVND (reference sequence). Trimming cost V 0 bases and J 4 bases, with 6 bases left between them. CDR3 sequence reads: CASSIEGGYGYTF. CDR3 nucleotides: TGTGCCAGTAGTATAGAAGGTGGCTATGGCTACACCTTC.

The genes are TRBV25-1 and TRBJ2-7; the D gene could be TRBD1 or TRBD2 (5 bases each). Germline CDR1 reads MGHDK; CDR2 reads SYGVNS. V was pared by 10 bases and J by 4 bases, with 23 bases between. The CDR3 length is 15 residues. DNA of the CDR3: TGTGCCACCAGCAGGGCTCCCGGGGTGAGGTACGAGCAGTACTTC. This encodes CATSRAPGVRYEQYF.

The chain links TRBV15 to TRBJ1-1; D perhaps matches TRBD1 (5 bases). Trimming cost V 0 bases and J 1 base, with 6 bases left between them. Germline values: CDR1 LNHNV, CDR2 YYDKDF (reference sequence). The CDR3 runs to 14 residues. The CDR3 spells CATSRDDRNTEAFF. The CDR3 coding sequence is TGTGCCACCAGCAGAGATGACAGGAACACTGAAGCTTTCTTT.

CDR3 sequence reads: CASSQRGTDTQYF. The CDR3 nucleotides read TGTGCCAGCAGCCAACGGGGCACAGATACGCAGTATTTT. The rearrangement uses TRBV14 and TRBJ2-3; D is ambiguous. This CDR3 region has 13 residues. Germline V gene lookup returns CDR1 SGHDN and CDR2 FVKESK. V lost 2 bases to trimming and J lost 1 base, with 4 bases between them.

This clonotype was detected once. The chain carries TRBV19 and TRBJ1-5, with a weak D call TRBD1 (5 bases). Germline CDR1 reads LNHDA; CDR2 reads SQIVND (reference sequence). Trimming pared 10 bases from V and 6 bases from J, leaving 19 bases between. The CDR3 spans 14 residues. The CDR3 region is CATTRGGGGQPQHF. CDR3 DNA sequence: TGTGCCACTACCCGGGGGGGAGGCGGTCAGCCCCAGCATTTT.

This clonotype was picked up a small number of times. This chain connects TRBV19 to TRBJ2-7, with a weak D call TRBD1 (5 bases). V shed 3 bases and J shed 6 bases, with 12 bases lying between them. The CDR3 loop spans 13 amino acids. Germline-derived CDR1 and CDR2 are LNHDA and SQIVND (reference sequence). CDR3 sequence: CASSISRESEQYF. Here the CDR3 DNA reads TGTGCCAGTAGTATCAGCAGGGAAAGCGAGCAGTACTTC.

The rearrangement joins TRBV7-2 to TRBJ2-7; D gene uncertain. CDR1 and CDR2 (germline): SGHTA, FQGNSA. This CDR3 is 13 amino acids long. V was pared by 4 bases and J by 5 bases, with 12 bases between. In DNA, the CDR3 is TGTGCCAGCAGCTCCTACATGGATGACGAGCAGTACTTC. Encoded protein: CASSSYMDDEQYF. Full variable domain (rest looked up from reference TRBV7-2 and TRBJ2-7): GAGVSQSPSNKVTEKGKDVELRCDPISGHTALYWYRQSLGQGLEFLIYFQGNSAPDKSGLPSDRFSAERTGGSVSTLTIQRTQQEDSAVYLCASSSYMDDEQYFGPGTRLTVT.

The chain is built from TRBV7-8 and TRBJ1-4, with D possibly TRBD1 on 5 matching bases. The germline CDR1 and CDR2 sequences are SGHVS and FQNEAQ. The length of the CDR3 is 14 residues. The V gene lost 11 bases and the J gene lost 4 bases, with 17 bases spanning the gap. CDR3 loop: CAFSRGLNNEKLFF. CDR3 bases: TGTGCCTTCAGCCGGGGACTGAATAATGAAAAACTGTTTTTT.

The rearrangement uses TRBV19 and TRBJ2-6; D may be TRBD2 (6 bases). Germline V CDR1 and CDR2: LNHDA, SQIVND (reference sequence). Trimming pared 7 bases from V and 4 bases from J, leaving 14 bases between. The CDR3 totals 15 residues. The CDR3 reads CASTGGGDGANVLTF. The DNA of the CDR3 is TGTGCCAGTACGGGTGGAGGGGACGGGGCCAACGTCCTGACTTTC.

V is TRBV14 and J is TRBJ1-2; D unclear. The V gene lost 0 bases and the J gene lost 0 bases, with 14 bases spanning the gap. The CDR3 is 17 amino acids. Germline V gives CDR1 SGHDN, CDR2 FVKESK. CDR3: CASSQEGRGSANYGYTF. The CDR3 region has the DNA TGTGCCAGCAGCCAAGAAGGCCGGGGATCTGCTAACTATGGCTACACCTTC.

This chain connects TRBV19 to TRBJ2-1; TRBD2 matches at 13 bases. V lost 6 bases, J lost 0 bases, and 2 bases stayed unmatched. There are 16 residues in the CDR3. The V gene's germline CDR1 is LNHDA and CDR2 SQIVND (reference sequence). The CDR3 sequence is CASSRTSGSSYNEQFF. DNA for the CDR3: TGTGCCAGTAGCCGGACTAGCGGGAGCTCCTACAATGAGCAGTTCTTC.

As DNA, the CDR3 is TGTGCCAGCAGCCTAGTCCAGGGGGCCGGGGAGCTGTTTTTT. Its translation is CASSLVQGAGELFF. The chain has TRBV7-8 and TRBJ2-2; 7 positions match TRBD1. The ends lost 5 bases at V and 6 bases at J; junction bases unmatched: 6. The CDR3 sequence is 14 residues long. The germline gives CDR1 SGHVS, CDR2 FQNEAQ. The whole variable domain, remainder taken from reference TRBV7-8 and TRBJ2-2, is GAGVSQSPRYKVAKRGQDVALRCDPISGHVSLFWYQQALGQGPEFLTYFQNEAQLDKSGLPSDRFFAERPEGSVSTLKIQRTQQEDSAVYLCASSLVQGAGELFFGEGSRLTVL.

The V and J genes are TRBV24-1 and TRBJ1-5; weak D call: TRBD1 (5 bases). Germline CDR1 and CDR2: KGHDR and SFDVKD. The CDR3 spans 15 residues. V was clipped by 0 bases and J by 4 bases, with 9 bases between them. DNA for the CDR3: TGTGCCACCAGTGATTTGGCCAGGACAAATCAGCCCCAGCATTTT. Residues: CATSDLARTNQPQHF.

The chain employs TRBV7-3 and TRBJ2-3, with TRBD2 identical over 9 bases. V shed 5 bases, J shed 0 bases, and the junction held 3 bases outside the gene matches. The CDR3 is 15 amino acids. Germline V gene data show CDR1 as SGHTA and CDR2 as FQGTGA. CDR3 bases: TGTGCCAGCAGCCGAGCGGGGGGAAGCACAGATACGCAGTATTTT. Its translation is CASSRAGGSTDTQYF.

This clonotype was found many times. The V and J genes are TRBV19 and TRBJ1-3; D possibly corresponds to TRBD1 (5 bases). CDR1 is LNHDA and CDR2 is SQIVND in the germline V gene (reference sequence). The CDR3 runs to 14 residues. Trimming took 6 bases from V and 11 from J, leaving 20 bases between them. The CDR3 reads CASSFSQGVDAIYF. The CDR3 DNA sequence: TGTGCCAGTAGCTTTTCCCAGGGCGTTGATGCCATATATTTT.

The chain is built from TRBV11-2 and TRBJ2-1; D not resolved. V lost 5 bases to trimming and J lost 0 bases, with 11 bases between them. CDR3 length: 15 residues. CDR1 and CDR2 from the germline V gene are SGHAT and FQNNGV. The DNA for the CDR3 is TGTGCCAGCAGCCCGCGGTGGAGCTCCTACAATGAGCAGTTCTTC. Protein product: CASSPRWSSYNEQFF.

This clonotype has a count of ten or more. V and J are TRBV7-9 and TRBJ2-7; TRBD2 matches 7 bases. CDR1 is SEHNR and CDR2 is FQNEAQ in the germline V gene (reference sequence). The V gene end was trimmed by 1 base and the J gene end by 12 bases; junction bases not matched to a gene: 9. The CDR3 runs to 13 residues. The CDR3 region is CASSLEVGGTSYF. The CDR3 DNA sequence: TGTGCCAGCAGCTTAGAGGTGGGGGGGACTTCGTACTTC.

Only one count was recorded for this clonotype. This chain links TRBV19 with TRBJ1-2; weak D call: TRBD1 (5 bases). CDR1 is LNHDA, CDR2 SQIVND, per germline (reference sequence). V shed 1 base and J shed 5 bases, with 14 bases lying between them. This CDR3 region has 15 residues. This CDR3 is CASSIGQSAWYGYTF. DNA of the CDR3: TGTGCCAGTAGTATAGGACAGTCAGCGTGGTATGGCTACACCTTC.

The rearrangement joins TRBV7-4 to TRBJ2-1; D gene uncertain. CDR3 length: 14 amino acids. Trimming stripped 5 bases from V and 8 bases from J, with 16 bases between. Germline CDR1 is SGHVT and CDR2 is SQSDAQ. The CDR3 region is CASSQGPKKDEQFF. The CDR3 nucleotides are TGTGCCAGCAGCCAAGGACCGAAAAAGGATGAGCAGTTCTTC.

In its sample, this clonotype was seen many times. This chain links TRBV18 with TRBJ2-1, with 11 positions matching TRBD2. Trimming cost V 0 bases and J 6 bases; bases outside gene matches: 1. The germline V gene encodes CDR1 KGHSH and CDR2 LQKENI. This CDR3 has 15 residues. The CDR3: CASSPPTSGGNEQFF. The CDR3, as DNA: TGTGCCAGCTCACCACCCACTAGCGGGGGCAATGAGCAGTTCTTC. The whole variable domain, filled in from reference TRBV18 and TRBJ2-1, reads NAGVMQNPRHLVRRRGQEARLRCSPMKGHSHVYWYRQLPEEGLKFMVYLQKENIIDESGMPKERFSAEFPKEGPSILRIQQVVRGDSAAYFCASSPPTSGGNEQFFGPGTRLTVL.